Below, 32 T cell receptor beta chains from the same sample are listed, as sequenced in a study of response to subunit inactivated influenza vaccine. Using its own MiXCR run on the RT-PCR reads, TCRdb lists one record per CDR3 protein. The sample lists around 570,000 distinct CDR3 sequences, around 11% seen once, with around 10% in the top ten. These data were likewise used in another study, on T cells expressing NK-cell markers. From that second work: As the method of synthesis, 5'RACE template switching with UMIs yielded TCR beta cDNA.

The sample here was PBMCs from blood, taken on the day of vaccination. Source of these receptors: a man aged 50-59 years who received an inactivated influenza vaccine.

The chain is built from TRBV7-2 and TRBJ1-6; 7 nucleotides match TRBD1. V dropped 6 bases and J dropped 7; count of bases not matched to a gene: 9. CDR3 length equals 15 residues. Germline V gene lookup returns CDR1 SGHTA and CDR2 FQGNSA. DNA of the CDR3: TGTGCCAGCAGACCCCCCGGGACAGTCAATTCACCCCTCCACTTT. Translating gives CASRPPGTVNSPLHF.

In this sample, this clonotype turned up a few times. This chain connects TRBV12-3 or TRBV12-4 to TRBJ2-3, with 8 bases fitting TRBD2. This CDR3 region has 13 residues. Trimming removed 7 bases from V and 11 bases from J; junction bases left unmatched: 11. CDR3 sequence: CASTTMPGLGQYF. As DNA, the CDR3 is TGTGCCAGCACCACCATGCCGGGACTAGGGCAGTATTTT.

This chain links TRBV6-1 with TRBJ1-4; 8 positions match TRBD1. CDR3 length: 14 residues. The V and J ends lost 8 bases and 11 bases, in that order; junction bases with no gene match: 13. Germline-derived CDR1 and CDR2 are MNHNS and SASEGT. The DNA for the CDR3 is TGTGCCAGCGTCTTTGGACAGGGCAGAGGGAAACTGTTTTTT. Encoded protein: CASVFGQGRGKLFF.

The J gene is TRBJ2-3, the V gene TRBV24-1; D unclear. Trimming stripped 6 bases from V and 2 bases from J, with 8 bases between. The CDR3 consists of 13 residues. Germline-derived CDR1 and CDR2 are KGHDR and SFDVKD. In DNA form, the CDR3 reads TGTGCCACCAGTCCGCCCTTCACAGATACGCAGTATTTT. This encodes CATSPPFTDTQYF.

This rearrangement joins TRBV9 to TRBJ2-3; D ambiguous. The CDR3 is 15 residues long. V was pared by 6 bases and J by 0 bases, with 14 bases between. Germline CDR1 reads SGDLS; CDR2 reads YYNGEE. The CDR3: CASTGGASSTDTQYF. The CDR3 region has the DNA TGTGCCAGCACCGGCGGAGCCTCCAGCACAGATACGCAGTATTTT.

In this sample, this clonotype turned up a few times. The chain is built from TRBV20-1 and TRBJ2-1; perhaps TRBD2 as D (6 bases). The CDR3 totals 14 residues. Per germline, CDR1 DFQATT and CDR2 SNEGSKA (reference sequence). V was pared by 3 bases and J by 7 bases, with 16 bases between. CDR3 loop: CSASKRSSVNEQFF. As DNA, the CDR3 is TGCAGTGCTAGTAAACGTTCTAGCGTGAATGAGCAGTTCTTC.

This clonotype was found many times. The CDR3 sequence: CASSLGASTEAFF. CDR3 nucleotide sequence: TGTGCCAGCAGTTTAGGGGCGTCCACTGAAGCTTTCTTT. The rearrangement links TRBV27 to TRBJ1-1, with a tentative D call TRBD1 (5 bases). CDR1 is MNHEY, CDR2 SMNVEV, per germline (reference sequence). This CDR3 is built from 13 residues. Between the trimmed V and J ends, which lost 2 bases and 4 bases, there was a span of 8 bases.

This clonotype occurred a few times. The chain combines TRBV18 with TRBJ2-2; D unresolved. Looked up from germline, CDR1 is KGHSH and CDR2 is LQKENI. CDR3 length: 15 residues. With 2 bases removed from V and 4 bases from J, the gap between germline ends came to 11 bases. DNA of the CDR3: TGTGCCAGCTCACCATATGGAAGATCCACCGGGGAGCTGTTTTTT. This encodes CASSPYGRSTGELFF. The full variable domain, in which reference TRBV18 and TRBJ2-2 provide the parts outside the CDR3, is NAGVMQNPRHLVRRRGQEARLRCSPMKGHSHVYWYRQLPEEGLKFMVYLQKENIIDESGMPKERFSAEFPKEGPSILRIQQVVRGDSAAYFCASSPYGRSTGELFFGEGSRLTVL.

The rearrangement joins TRBV7-2 to TRBJ2-3; 9 positions match TRBD2. The CDR3 length is 15 residues. The J segment lost 3 bases and the V segment lost 2 bases, leaving 3 bases of the junction unmatched. Germline lookup yields CDR1 SGHTA and CDR2 FQGNSA. The CDR3 sequence is CASSLSSGATDTQYF. The CDR3 coding sequence is TGTGCCAGCAGCTTATCTAGCGGGGCTACAGATACGCAGTATTTT. Complete variable domain (other parts from reference TRBV7-2 and TRBJ2-3): GAGVSQSPSNKVTEKGKDVELRCDPISGHTALYWYRQSLGQGLEFLIYFQGNSAPDKSGLPSDRFSAERTGGSVSTLTIQRTQQEDSAVYLCASSLSSGATDTQYFGPGTRLTVL.

Worth noting for this clonotype: The junction departs from the called germline gene at one end, perhaps through a read error. The rearrangement uses TRBV28 and TRBJ2-7; TRBD2 matches 14 bases. The CDR3 loop spans 16 amino acids. The germline CDR1 and CDR2 sequences are MDHEN and SYDVKM. This CDR3 is CTSSFMTSGRAYEQYF. The DNA for the CDR3 is TGTACCAGCAGTTTCATGACTAGCGGGAGGGCCTACGAGCAGTACTTC.

In its sample, this clonotype was seen a few times. CDR3 residues: CASSYSRGGTTQYF. Written as DNA, the CDR3 is TGTGCCAGCAGTTACTCGAGAGGTGGAACAACGCAGTATTTT. This chain links TRBV6-2 or TRBV6-3 with TRBJ2-3; no reliable D call. CDR1 is MNHEY and CDR2 is SVGEGT in the germline V gene. CDR3 length equals 14 residues. The ends were cut back, 0 bases at V and 9 bases at J, with 13 bases in the middle.

This clonotype has just a few counts. The chain carries TRBV7-2 and TRBJ2-3; weak D call: TRBD1 (5 bases). Germline V gene sequence: CDR1 SGHTA, CDR2 FQGNSA. The ends were cut back, 1 base at V and 2 bases at J, with 16 bases in the middle. This CDR3 is built from 17 residues. The CDR3 sequence: CASSLVHLTEYTDTQYF. CDR3 nucleotides: TGTGCCAGCAGCTTAGTCCACTTGACAGAATACACAGATACGCAGTATTTT.

A few counts support this clonotype. V gene TRBV30 combines with J gene TRBJ2-1; 7 nucleotides align to TRBD1. This CDR3 contains 14 residues. CDR1 GTSNPN and CDR2 SVGIG come from the germline V gene (reference sequence). The V segment lost 5 bases and the J segment 2 bases; nucleotides outside the gene matches: 6. The DNA of the CDR3 is TGTGCCTGGCGGCGACAGGGACCCTACAATGAGCAGTTCTTC. Protein product: CAWRRQGPYNEQFF.

This clonotype was detected only a few times. The chain is built from TRBV7-2 and TRBJ2-7; D not resolved. This CDR3 comprises 14 residues. Germline loops: CDR1 SGHTA, CDR2 FQGNSA. V was pared by 0 bases and J by 0 bases, with 6 bases between. Here the CDR3 reads CASSLATHSYEQYF. CDR3 coding DNA: TGTGCCAGCAGCTTAGCGACACACTCCTACGAGCAGTACTTC.

The V gene is TRBV15, the J gene TRBJ2-7, with D hard to call. Trimming took 2 bases from V and 3 from J, leaving 5 bases between them. This CDR3 has 12 amino acids. Germline CDR1 and CDR2: LNHNV and YYDKDF (reference sequence). For the CDR3, the DNA is TGTGCCACCAGCAGACCAGACTACGAGCAGTACTTC. Translated, it gives CATSRPDYEQYF.

The rearrangement joins TRBV12-3 or TRBV12-4 to TRBJ2-5, with D unclear. V lost 3 bases, J lost 4 bases, and 9 bases lay in between. This CDR3 is 13 amino acids long. The CDR3 DNA reads TGTGCCAGCAGTTTGAGCACGGCAGAGACCCAGTACTTC. This encodes CASSLSTAETQYF.

V is TRBV5-4 and J is TRBJ2-4, with D unresolved. V lost 4 bases and J 5 bases, leaving 7 bases between the germline ends. Germline assignment: CDR1 SGHNT and CDR2 YYREEE (reference sequence). The CDR3 spans 12 residues. The CDR3 sequence: CASSTRENIQYF. DNA of the CDR3: TGTGCCAGCAGCACCCGCGAAAACATTCAGTACTTC.

The J gene is TRBJ2-1, the V gene TRBV7-9; D is tentatively TRBD1 or TRBD2 (5 bases each). There are 16 residues in the CDR3. V lost 1 base, J lost 9 bases, and 19 bases lay in between. Germline values: CDR1 SEHNR, CDR2 FQNEAQ (reference sequence). The chain's CDR3 is CASSLELGVGAGEQFF. CDR3 nucleotide sequence: TGTGCCAGCAGCTTAGAACTCGGGGTCGGGGCAGGTGAGCAGTTCTTC.

This clonotype was observed a few times. The chain combines TRBV29-1 with TRBJ2-5; a weak D match, TRBD1 (5 bases). There are 13 residues in the CDR3. V lost 3 bases and J 5 bases, leaving 13 bases between the germline ends. CDR1 SQVTM and CDR2 ANQGSEA come from the germline V gene. CDR3 in DNA: TGCAGCGTTGATTCAGGGCGGTCGGAGACCCAGTACTTC. Its protein product is CSVDSGRSETQYF. Based on the CDR3 plus reference TRBV29-1 and TRBJ2-5, the full variable domain is SAVISQKPSRDICQRGTSLTIQCQVDSQVTMMFWYRQQPGQSLTLIATANQGSEATYESGFVIDKFPISRPNLTFSTLTVSNMSPEDSSIYLCSVDSGRSETQYFGPGTRLLVL.

The rearrangement links TRBV7-2 to TRBJ2-7; D is uncertain. V lost 5 bases and J lost 0, with 14 bases in between. CDR1 and CDR2 from the germline V gene are SGHTA and FQGNSA. There are 15 residues in the CDR3. The CDR3 DNA reads as TGTGCCAGCAGCCCCGGCGTGGGGAACTCCTACGAGCAGTACTTC. Translating it yields CASSPGVGNSYEQYF.

This clonotype was detected only a few times. The chain has TRBV7-2 and TRBJ2-5; 8 bases agree with TRBD2. This CDR3 contains 15 residues. The V gene's germline CDR1 is SGHTA and CDR2 FQGNSA. V dropped 0 bases and J dropped 4; count of bases not matched to a gene: 4. This CDR3 is CASSLATGGVETQYF. The CDR3 bases are TGTGCCAGCAGCTTAGCAACCGGGGGGGTAGAGACCCAGTACTTC. Full variable domain (missing parts from reference TRBV7-2 and TRBJ2-5): GAGVSQSPSNKVTEKGKDVELRCDPISGHTALYWYRQSLGQGLEFLIYFQGNSAPDKSGLPSDRFSAERTGGSVSTLTIQRTQQEDSAVYLCASSLATGGVETQYFGPGTRLLVL.

This chain links TRBV7-2 with TRBJ2-7; either TRBD1 or TRBD2 may fit D (5 bases each). The CDR3 extends over 14 amino acids. Germline lookup yields CDR1 SGHTA and CDR2 FQGNSA. V lost 7 bases and J lost 0, with 13 bases in between. The CDR3 spells CASIQGTDSYEQYF. The CDR3 bases are TGTGCCAGCATCCAAGGGACGGACTCCTACGAGCAGTACTTC. The whole variable domain, filled in from reference TRBV7-2 and TRBJ2-7, reads GAGVSQSPSNKVTEKGKDVELRCDPISGHTALYWYRQSLGQGLEFLIYFQGNSAPDKSGLPSDRFSAERTGGSVSTLTIQRTQQEDSAVYLCASIQGTDSYEQYFGPGTRLTVT.

This chain uses TRBV5-6 with TRBJ2-7; 12 bases map to TRBD2. Germline CDR1 is SGHDT and CDR2 is YYEEEE. Trimming cost V 1 base and J 4 bases; bases outside gene matches: 6. The CDR3 totals 16 residues. The CDR3 sequence: CASSLSLAGGFYEQYF. DNA of the CDR3: TGTGCCAGCAGCTTGTCACTAGCGGGAGGATTTTACGAGCAGTACTTC.

This clonotype was observed at least ten times. The V gene is TRBV7-9, the J gene TRBJ2-3; TRBD1 might be the D (5 bases). The CDR3 has 13 residues. Trimming stripped 1 base from V and 4 bases from J, with 6 bases between. Germline lookup yields CDR1 SEHNR and CDR2 FQNEAQ (reference sequence). This chain's CDR3 is CASSLVGADTQYF. The CDR3, as DNA: TGTGCCAGCAGCTTAGTAGGGGCAGATACGCAGTATTTT. Full variable domain (rest looked up from reference TRBV7-9 and TRBJ2-3): DTGVSQNPRHKITKRGQNVTFRCDPISEHNRLYWYRQTLGQGPEFLTYFQNEAQLEKSRLLSDRFSAERPKGSFSTLEIQRTEQGDSAMYLCASSLVGADTQYFGPGTRLTVL.

This clonotype was observed a handful of times. The chain employs TRBV14 and TRBJ2-5; D unclear. Trimming pared 4 bases from V and 1 base from J, leaving 13 bases between. CDR1 and CDR2 (germline): SGHDN, FVKESK. This CDR3 comprises 15 residues. The DNA of the CDR3 is TGTGCCAGCAGCCGAAGACCGGGCCTCCAAGAGACCCAGTACTTC. Translation: CASSRRPGLQETQYF.

V usage is TRBV27 and J usage is TRBJ2-1; 13 nucleotides align to TRBD2. J was trimmed by 9 bases and V by 4 bases; bases with no gene match: 6. The CDR3 consists of 15 residues. Looked up from germline, CDR1 is MNHEY and CDR2 is SMNVEV (reference sequence). DNA for the CDR3: TGTGCCAGCAGTTCGGGACTAGCGGGATCCGGTGAGCAGTTCTTC. This gives the protein CASSSGLAGSGEQFF.

Ten or more counts support this clonotype. V gene TRBV20-1 combines with J gene TRBJ2-3; 9 positions match TRBD2. V was clipped by 6 bases and J by 4 bases; unmatched bases: 8. CDR3 length equals 14 residues. Germline CDR1 and CDR2: DFQATT and SNEGSKA (reference sequence). CDR3 sequence: CSALTSGRADTQYF. CDR3 DNA: TGCAGTGCGCTGACTAGCGGTCGGGCAGATACGCAGTATTTT.

V usage is TRBV12-3 or TRBV12-4 and J usage is TRBJ1-1; D not resolved. Trimming removed 7 bases from V and 7 bases from J, with 13 bases in between. The CDR3 is 12 residues long. CDR3 loop: CASTDPGIEAFF. The CDR3 DNA follows: TGTGCCAGCACCGACCCCGGAATTGAAGCTTTCTTT.

The V and J genes are TRBV10-3 and TRBJ1-4; D remains ambiguous. V lost 3 bases and J 8 bases, leaving 10 bases between the germline ends. Looked up from germline, CDR1 is ENHRY and CDR2 is SYGVKD. The CDR3 length is 13 residues. CDR3 amino acids: CAISDHPQEKLFF. The CDR3 region has the DNA TGTGCCATCAGTGACCATCCCCAGGAAAAACTGTTTTTT.

J is TRBJ2-1 and V is TRBV9; 9 bases agree with TRBD2. This CDR3 has 16 residues. Germline V gives CDR1 SGDLS, CDR2 YYNGEE. V shed 0 bases, J shed 4 bases, and the junction held 5 bases outside the gene matches. This CDR3 is CASSVGGAGGYNEQFF. CDR3 DNA: TGTGCCAGCAGCGTAGGGGGAGCGGGAGGTTACAATGAGCAGTTCTTC.

This rearrangement joins TRBV6-2 or TRBV6-3 to TRBJ2-7; D gene uncertain. Germline V gene data show CDR1 as MNHEY and CDR2 as SVGEGT. The length of the CDR3 is 13 residues. V lost 6 bases and J 6 bases, leaving 15 bases between the germline ends. The CDR3 loop is CASREDSWGEQYF. The CDR3 DNA is TGTGCCAGCAGAGAAGATTCCTGGGGCGAGCAGTACTTC.

The gene calls are TRBV25-1 and TRBJ2-1; 11 positions match TRBD2. CDR3 length: 13 amino acids. The trim removed 5 bases at V and 9 bases at J, leaving 3 bases unmatched. CDR1 and CDR2 from the germline V gene are MGHDK and SYGVNS. The chain's CDR3 is CASSISGGAEQFF. The CDR3, as DNA: TGTGCCAGCAGTATTAGCGGGGGGGCTGAGCAGTTCTTC.